Sequencing of this T cell receptor (beta chain) was carried out in a study of blood T cell repertoires in COVID-19 (dated by TCRdb to the early 2020s). Notes on the research overall: The collaborator samples originated in the United States, Italy and Spain and spanned the acute and convalescent phases of COVID-19. Where available, HLA class I and class II types were taken from metadata supplied by the sample provider and were not determined by assay-based typing. The material from the prospective study consisted of cDNA or gDNA derived from T cells, B-cell-depleted T cells, or PBMCs. The samples were drawn from the first 160 participants of the ongoing ImmuneRACE study and from 950 to 1,500 subjects provided by 6 global collaborators. Deeply sampled blood TCRbeta repertoires from subjects exposed to, actively infected with, or recovered from COVID-19 were included in the dataset. A de-identified subject ID, COVID-19 status, age in years and sex were almost always included in the sample metadata. A freely available public database, intended as a resource for researchers studying the immune response to SARS-CoV-2, is where the repertoires were released.

Notes on this clone: Its antigen specificity is not known. There are no base qualities to consult, and no much larger clone falls within one base.

TCRbeta CDR3 regions were amplified from genomic DNA by means of the immunoSEQ Assay, a bias-controlled multiplex PCR. The original pipeline was this. Nucleated cell counts per sample were estimated from amplification of reference gene primers within the assay. To quantify the absolute abundance of each unique TCRbeta CDR3 rearrangement, sequence reads were collapsed and filtered. For each sample, productive Simpson clonality was calculated as the square root of Simpson's diversity index over productive rearrangements. TCRdb holds this immuneACCESS table with in-frame rearrangements only. Some clones are missing; in checked studies, unresolved V genes explain under half, and the rest has no known cause. Clonal size and the V and J genes are those of that table, whereas D and trimming came from the DNA. The sample table contains approximately 110,000 clones; only one count was recorded for roughly 87% of them. Under 4.5% of the sample goes to the ten largest clones.

The collaborating institutions used their own protocols to collect whole blood in K2EDTA tubes. Collaborator samples were shipped for TCRbeta analysis as frozen whole blood, isolated PBMCs, or DNA extracted from either sample type. Trimming takes 0 bases from V and 2 bases from J, and the germline ends sit 7 bases apart. Counted from cysteine to phenylalanine, this CDR3 has 14 amino acids. The read is trimmed to its CDR3 DNA, 42 bases read in frame from base 1. CDR1 KGHSH and CDR2 LQKENI are derived from the germline V gene. Study-level results and caveats: The amount of clinical and demographic metadata varied by source and participant and was provided uncurated.

The receptor's source is a man over 45 with acute or convalescent COVID-19. The sequence links TRBV18 to TRBJ1-2; TRBD1 is possibly the D segment (6 matching bases). The sample comprised peripheral blood. The CDR3 amino acid sequence is: CASSPPDRNYGYTF. The DNA sequence is as follows: TGTGCCAGCTCACCACCGGACAGAAACTATGGCTACACCTTC.